This T cell receptor beta chain is from a study of T cell changes during pregnancy in multiple sclerosis. V was shortened by 3 bases and J by 1 base, with 7 bases between the two germline ends. Germline loops: CDR1 SGHKS, CDR2 YYEKEE (reference sequence). CDR3 length: 14 residues. Sequencing was performed with immunoSEQ multiplex PCR; in TCRdb, only in-frame clones are kept and a portion is missing. The sample includes roughly 120,000 clones, around 93% of them seen just once. The sequencing used peripheral blood, collected before pregnancy. The chain has TRBV5-5 and TRBJ2-2, with D tentatively TRBD1 (6 bases). The source is a female donor with multiple sclerosis, enrolled in a pregnancy study. CDR3 residues: CASSWGQNTGELFF. The CDR3, as DNA: TGTGCCAGCAGCTGGGGACAGAACACCGGGGAGCTGTTTTTT.